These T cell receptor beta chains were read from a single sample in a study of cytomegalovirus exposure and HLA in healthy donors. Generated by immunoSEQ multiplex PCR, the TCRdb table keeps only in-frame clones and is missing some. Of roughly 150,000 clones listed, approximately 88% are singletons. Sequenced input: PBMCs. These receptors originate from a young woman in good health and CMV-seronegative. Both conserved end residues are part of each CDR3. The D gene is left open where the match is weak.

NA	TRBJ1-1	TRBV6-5	TGTGCCAGCAAGGGGGGGAGGGGGAGTGGAGCTTTCTTT	CASKGGRGSGAFF
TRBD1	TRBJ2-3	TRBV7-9	TGTGCCAGCAGCCCGGGGACAGACGTGACTTTACATACGCAGTATTTT	CASSPGTDVTLHTQYF
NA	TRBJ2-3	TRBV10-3	TGTGCCATCAGTGCGGAGGGCTGGACAGATACGCAGTATTTT	CAISAEGWTDTQYF
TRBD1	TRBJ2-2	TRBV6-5	TGTGCCAGCAGTCCCGGGACAGCAGACACCGGGGAGCTGTTTTTT	CASSPGTADTGELFF
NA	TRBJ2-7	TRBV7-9	TGTGCCAGCAGCTTCGGGGGAACCTACGAGCAGTACTTC	CASSFGGTYEQYF
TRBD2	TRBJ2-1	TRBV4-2	TGTGCCAGCAGCCAACAGACTAGCGGGGGGGTTGGTGAGCAGTTCTTC	CASSQQTSGGVGEQFF
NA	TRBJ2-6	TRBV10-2	TGCGCCAGCAGTGAATATCAGGGGTCTGGGGCCAACGTCCTGACTTTC	CASSEYQGSGANVLTF
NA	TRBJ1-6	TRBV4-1	TGCGCCAGCAGAGACTACTCCGACTTCGATAATTCACCCCTCCACTTT	CASRDYSDFDNSPLHF
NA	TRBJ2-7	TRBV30	TGTGCCTGGAGCTTGGGGCAGGGACAGTACTTC	CAWSLGQGQYF
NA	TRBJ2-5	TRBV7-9	TGTGCCAGCAGTCCGGGGAGAGTTAAGGAAGAGACCCAGTACTTC	CASSPGRVKEETQYF
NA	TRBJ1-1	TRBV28	TGTGCCAGCAGTTTGCCAGGTCGAAACACTGAAGCTTTCTTT	CASSLPGRNTEAFF
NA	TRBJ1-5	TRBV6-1	TGTGCCAGCAGTGAAGAAGGACTCTCCAATCAGCCCCAGCATTTT	CASSEEGLSNQPQHF
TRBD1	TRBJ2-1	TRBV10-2	TGCGCCAGTTTTCGGACAGGGTCCTACAATGAGCAGTTCTTC	CASFRTGSYNEQFF
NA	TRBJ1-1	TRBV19	TGTGCCAGTAGTATAGGTTTGGCAGGGTTAGGCAATTTGGGTAACACTGAAGCTTTCTTT	CASSIGLAGLGNLGNTEAFF
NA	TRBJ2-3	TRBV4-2	TGTGCCAGCAGCCAAGATTCAGTGCAAGTGGCGCAGTATTTT	CASSQDSVQVAQYF
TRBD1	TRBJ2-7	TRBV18	TGTGCCAGCTCACCACGGACAGGGTCCTACGAGCAGTACTTC	CASSPRTGSYEQYF